These 32 T cell receptor beta chains were sequenced from one sample in a study of cytomegalovirus exposure and HLA in healthy donors. The PCR ran on 60 Vbeta and 13 Jbeta primers. Profiled with immunoSEQ multiplex PCR; TCRdb holds only in-frame clones, not every one. This sample has about 110,000 clones, with 73% found just once. Sequenced material: PBMCs. The receptors stem from a woman younger than 45 in good health and CMV-seronegative.

The chain is built from TRBV7-6 and TRBJ1-6, with 9 nucleotides matching TRBD1. Germline V lookup: CDR1 SGHVS, CDR2 FNYEAQ. This CDR3 is 12 amino acids long. After removal of 5 bases from V and 14 bases from J, the junction contained 4 bases not matched to a gene. The chain's CDR3 is CASSTGGGSLHF. DNA of the CDR3: TGTGCCAGCAGCACAGGGGGCGGCTCCCTCCACTTT. Drawing the rest from reference TRBV7-6 and TRBJ1-6, the complete variable domain is GAGVSQSPRYKVTKRGQDVALRCDPISGHVSLYWYRQALGQGPEFLTYFNYEAQQDKSGLPNDRFSAERPEGSISTLTIQRTEQRDSAMYRCASSTGGGSLHFGNGTRLTVT.

The chain recombines TRBV5-1 with TRBJ1-1, with D tentatively TRBD1 (6 bases). This CDR3 contains 14 residues. Germline V gene lookup returns CDR1 SGHRS and CDR2 YFSETQ. V lost 2 bases and J 6 bases, leaving 14 bases between the germline ends. The CDR3 loop is CASSLNGGLAEAFF. The DNA for the CDR3 is TGCGCCAGCAGCTTAAACGGGGGGCTAGCTGAAGCTTTCTTT.

The chain carries TRBV7-9 and TRBJ1-5; D possibly corresponds to TRBD1 (6 bases). The V end was cut by 5 bases, the J end by 6 bases, with 11 bases between. The CDR3 consists of 13 residues. Per germline, CDR1 SEHNR and CDR2 FQNEAQ (reference sequence). Here the CDR3 reads CASSTGFGQPQHF. CDR3 in DNA: TGTGCCAGCAGCACAGGGTTCGGTCAGCCCCAGCATTTT.

This clone was counted between two and nine times. The rearrangement links TRBV5-6 to TRBJ1-2, with 7 nucleotides matching TRBD1. Germline loops: CDR1 SGHDT, CDR2 YYEEEE. This CDR3 contains 13 residues. Trimming at V came to 3 bases and at J to 5 bases, leaving 4 bases not matched to a gene. CDR3 in DNA: TGTGCCAGCAGCTGGCCGGGACAGTATGGCTACACCTTC. Its translation is CASSWPGQYGYTF.

This sequence joins TRBV6-1 and TRBJ2-7; TRBD1 matches 7 bases. Germline assignment: CDR1 MNHNS and CDR2 SASEGT. This CDR3 has 16 residues. V dropped 1 base and J dropped 2; count of bases not matched to a gene: 8. The CDR3 protein is CASSEEAGGSTYEQYF. Written as DNA, the CDR3 is TGTGCCAGCAGTGAAGAGGCAGGGGGATCTACCTACGAGCAGTACTTC.

This chain uses TRBV6-4 with TRBJ1-6; perhaps TRBD1 as D (5 bases). V lost 2 bases and J lost 7, with 9 bases in between. Germline-derived CDR1 and CDR2 are MRHNA and SNTAGT. CDR3 size: 14 residues. The CDR3 region is CASSDQGGNSPLHF. The CDR3 DNA reads as TGTGCCAGCAGTGACCAGGGTGGGAATTCACCCCTCCACTTT.

The J gene is TRBJ1-1, the V gene TRBV7-9, with D perhaps matching TRBD1 (6 bases). This CDR3 spans 15 amino acids. Germline V CDR1 and CDR2: SEHNR, FQNEAQ (reference sequence). With 4 bases removed from V and 6 bases from J, the gap between germline ends came to 18 bases. CDR3 nucleotide sequence: TGTGCCAGCAGCTCAGAAAGCGGGGGACACGCTGAAGCTTTCTTT. Protein: CASSSESGGHAEAFF.

The V gene is TRBV6-5, the J gene TRBJ1-5; 8 positions match TRBD1. From germline, CDR1 is MNHEY and CDR2 SVGAGI. V shed 2 bases and J 6 bases; nucleotides not matched to a gene: 9. CDR3 length: 16 amino acids. The CDR3 coding sequence is TGTGCCAGCAGTTACGACCAGACAGGGGCGAGTCAGCCCCAGCATTTT. Its translation: CASSYDQTGASQPQHF.

V and J are TRBV30 and TRBJ1-4; 7 bases line up with TRBD1. J was trimmed by 8 bases and V by 4 bases; bases with no gene match: 7. CDR3 size: 13 residues. Looked up from germline, CDR1 is GTSNPN and CDR2 is SVGIG (reference sequence). CDR3 amino acids: CAWNQGEGEKLFF. In DNA form, the CDR3 reads TGTGCCTGGAACCAGGGGGAAGGGGAAAAACTGTTTTTT.

For the CDR3, the DNA is TGTGCCACCAGCACTTACGGGACTAGCCTCACCGGGGAGCTGTTTTTT. Its translation is CATSTYGTSLTGELFF. The gene calls are TRBV15 and TRBJ2-2, with 9 bases that match TRBD2. The V segment lost 4 bases and the J segment 4 bases; nucleotides outside the gene matches: 7. The CDR3 spans 16 residues. Germline CDR1 is LNHNV and CDR2 is YYDKDF (reference sequence). The full variable domain, rest sourced from reference TRBV15 and TRBJ2-2, is DAMVIQNPRYQVTQFGKPVTLSCSQTLNHNVMYWYQQKSSQAPKLLFHYYDKDFNNEADTPDNFQSRRPNTSFCFLDIRSPGLGDTAMYLCATSTYGTSLTGELFFGEGSRLTVL.

This chain joins TRBV27 and TRBJ1-2; a possible D gene is TRBD1 (6 bases). This CDR3 has 15 residues. Germline V gene data show CDR1 as MNHEY and CDR2 as SMNVEV (reference sequence). V was shortened by 5 bases and J by 2 bases, with 15 bases between the two germline ends. The CDR3 loop reads CASSPLTGNNYGYTF. The CDR3, as DNA: TGTGCCAGCAGTCCCCTAACAGGGAACAACTATGGCTACACCTTC.

The chain uses TRBV30 and TRBJ2-5; 8 positions match TRBD2. Per germline, CDR1 GTSNPN and CDR2 SVGIG (reference sequence). The CDR3 loop spans 14 amino acids. With V trimmed by 2 bases and J by 4 bases, 6 bases remained unmatched. The CDR3 loop is CAWSSSAGGETQYF. The DNA for the CDR3 is TGTGCCTGGAGTTCTAGCGCGGGGGGAGAGACCCAGTACTTC.

This clone occurred once. The chain joins TRBV7-9 to TRBJ2-7, with 7 bases aligning to TRBD1. This CDR3 is built from 14 residues. Germline CDR1 reads SEHNR; CDR2 reads FQNEAQ (reference sequence). V dropped 5 bases and J dropped 2; count of bases not matched to a gene: 6. In DNA, the CDR3 is TGTGCCAGCAGCCTATCAACAGGGGCCTACGAGCAGTACTTC. Amino acid sequence: CASSLSTGAYEQYF.

This chain connects TRBV6-5 to TRBJ2-1; 10 nucleotides match TRBD2. This CDR3 is built from 15 residues. The V gene's germline CDR1 is MNHEY and CDR2 SVGAGI. Trimming at V came to 7 bases and at J to 9 bases, leaving 12 bases not matched to a gene. CDR3 in amino acids: CASTAGLAGVGEQFF. The CDR3 coding sequence is TGTGCCAGCACCGCCGGTCTAGCGGGAGTAGGTGAGCAGTTCTTC.

The gene calls are TRBV4-3 and TRBJ2-3, with D perhaps matching TRBD1 (5 bases). CDR3 length: 14 residues. Germline CDR1 LGHNA, CDR2 YSLEER. Trimming pared 3 bases from V and 0 bases from J, leaving 7 bases between. The CDR3 sequence: CASSQGRSTDTQYF. CDR3 in DNA: TGCGCCAGCAGCCAGGGGCGCAGCACAGATACGCAGTATTTT.

The chain joins TRBV4-1 to TRBJ2-3, with D possibly being TRBD2 (5 bases). CDR1 is MGHRA, CDR2 YSYEKL, per germline. The CDR3 is made up of 15 amino acids. V was pared by 0 bases and J by 4 bases, with 11 bases between. CDR3 DNA: TGCGCCAGCAGCCAAGATGAGGGAGTGGCAGATACGCAGTATTTT. Its protein is CASSQDEGVADTQYF.

V and J are TRBV7-9 and TRBJ1-4; D possibly corresponds to TRBD1 (5 bases). CDR3 size: 13 residues. CDR1 is SEHNR and CDR2 is FQNEAQ in the germline V gene (reference sequence). V lost 6 bases and J lost 7, with 12 bases in between. In DNA form, the CDR3 reads TGTGCCAGCAGGGAGACAGCAGGTGAAAAACTGTTTTTT. This gives the protein CASRETAGEKLFF.

The chain combines TRBV7-9 with TRBJ1-2; no reliable D call. Germline V gives CDR1 SEHNR, CDR2 FQNEAQ (reference sequence). V gave up 3 bases and J gave up 1 base, with 6 bases separating them. The length of the CDR3 is 13 residues. Here the CDR3 DNA reads TGTGCCAGCAGCTTTTCAGATAACTATGGCTACACCTTC. Translated, it gives CASSFSDNYGYTF.

This sequence joins TRBV30 and TRBJ1-4; D gene uncertain. Germline V gene sequence: CDR1 GTSNPN, CDR2 SVGIG (reference sequence). The germline V and J ends were trimmed by 2 bases and 7 bases, with 5 bases remaining between them. This CDR3 contains 11 residues. This CDR3 is CAWSHGEKLFF. CDR3 nucleotides: TGTGCCTGGAGTCACGGTGAAAAACTGTTTTTT. The entire variable domain, with the rest obtained from reference TRBV30 and TRBJ1-4, is as follows: SQTIHQWPATLVQPVGSPLSLECTVEGTSNPNLYWYRQAAGRGLQLLFYSVGIGQISSEVPQNLSASRPQDRQFILSSKKLLLSDSGFYLCAWSHGEKLFFGSGTQLSVL.

The chain uses TRBV19 and TRBJ2-3; 9 nucleotides line up with TRBD2. J lost 2 bases, V lost 5 bases, and 14 bases had no gene match. CDR3 length equals 18 residues. Germline CDR1 and CDR2: LNHDA and SQIVND (reference sequence). CDR3 protein: CASSDRLRREGITDTQYF. CDR3 nucleotides: TGTGCCAGTAGTGATCGTCTCCGGCGGGAGGGGATCACAGATACGCAGTATTTT.

The genes are TRBV13 and TRBJ1-2; TRBD1 aligns across 8 bases. CDR1 is PRHDT, CDR2 FYEKMQ, per germline (reference sequence). The J segment lost 4 bases and the V segment lost 3 bases, leaving 7 bases of the junction unmatched. The CDR3 is made up of 15 amino acids. In nucleotides, the CDR3 is TGTGCCAGCAGCTTTAAATTGGACAGGGCCTATGGCTACACCTTC. Residues: CASSFKLDRAYGYTF. The entire variable domain, with the rest obtained from reference TRBV13 and TRBJ1-2, is as follows: AAGVIQSPRHLIKEKRETATLKCYPIPRHDTVYWYQQGPGQDPQFLISFYEKMQSDKGSIPDRFSAQQFSDYHSELNMSSLELGDSALYFCASSFKLDRAYGYTFGSGTRLTVV.

Notes on this clone: An end of the junction does not agree with germline; a read error may underlie this. This same CDR3 is encoded by further DNA sequences in the sample. The chain is built from TRBV7-3 and TRBJ1-1, with D unresolved. Germline V CDR1 and CDR2: SGHTA, FQGTGA. CDR3 length: 14 amino acids. CDR3 in amino acids: CASSLGPTNTEAFF. The CDR3 bases are TGCGCCAGCAGCTTAGGGCCTACGAACACTGAAGCTTTCTTT. The full variable domain, with the rest looked up from reference TRBV7-3 and TRBJ1-1, is GAGVSQTPSNKVTEKGKYVELRCDPISGHTALYWYRQSLGQGPEFLIYFQGTGAADDSGLPNDRFFAVRPEGSVSTLKIQRTERGDSAVYLCASSLGPTNTEAFFGQGTRLTVV.

The CDR3 spells CASSLDRISGANVLTF. DNA of the CDR3: TGTGCCAGCAGCTTAGACAGGATCTCTGGGGCCAACGTCCTGACTTTC. The V gene is TRBV7-9, the J gene TRBJ2-6; possibly TRBD1 for D (5 bases). Germline V gene sequence: CDR1 SEHNR, CDR2 FQNEAQ (reference sequence). The CDR3 runs 16 residues. V lost 1 base and J lost 0, with 7 bases in between.

The chain joins TRBV5-1 to TRBJ1-2; D remains unclear. The V and J ends lost 0 bases and 6 bases respectively, with 6 bases between them. CDR3 length: 12 amino acids. Germline CDR1 reads SGHRS; CDR2 reads YFSETQ. As DNA, the CDR3 is TGCGCCAGCAGCTTGGTGGGCGATGGCTACACCTTC. Residues: CASSLVGDGYTF.

This rearrangement joins TRBV18 to TRBJ1-1; TRBD1 matches at 9 bases. Per the germline V gene, CDR1 is KGHSH and CDR2 is LQKENI. After removal of 2 bases from V and 7 bases from J, the junction contained 14 bases not matched to a gene. This CDR3 region has 17 residues. CDR3 sequence reads: CASSPAGTGIDLGEAFF. The CDR3, as DNA: TGTGCCAGCTCACCAGCGGGGACAGGGATCGACCTAGGTGAAGCTTTCTTT.

The chain recombines TRBV19 with TRBJ1-2; 9 bases line up with TRBD1. J lost 6 bases, V lost 4 bases, and 9 bases had no gene match. The CDR3 is 15 amino acids. Germline V gives CDR1 LNHDA, CDR2 SQIVND (reference sequence). The CDR3 sequence: CASSKPPDRGHGYTF. The CDR3 DNA reads as TGTGCCAGTAGTAAGCCTCCGGACAGGGGACATGGCTACACCTTC.

The gene calls are TRBV7-9 and TRBJ2-3; the D gene is possibly TRBD1 (6 bases). The V gene's germline CDR1 is SEHNR and CDR2 FQNEAQ (reference sequence). V lost 1 base and J lost 2, with 16 bases in between. This CDR3 comprises 17 residues. For the CDR3, the DNA is TGTGCCAGCAGCTTAGGTGTCTGGACAGCAACCACAGATACGCAGTATTTT. Protein product: CASSLGVWTATTDTQYF.

This clone was seen a few times. The chain links TRBV6-1 to TRBJ1-1; a weak D match, TRBD1 (6 bases). The CDR3 runs to 13 residues. Per germline, CDR1 MNHNS and CDR2 SASEGT. V was pared by 0 bases and J by 10 bases, with 12 bases between. The CDR3 DNA sequence: TGTGCCAGCAGTGAAGCAAACAGGGATGCAGCTTTCTTT. This codes for CASSEANRDAAFF.

The V call is TRBV4-1, the J call TRBJ1-2; the match to TRBD1 covers 9 bases. Germline V lookup: CDR1 MGHRA, CDR2 YSYEKL. This CDR3 has 18 residues. V was pared by 0 bases and J by 5 bases, with 13 bases of the junction left unmatched. CDR3 in DNA: TGCGCCAGCAGCCAAGATCCCGGGACAGGGCTTTTGGGATATGGCTACACCTTC. It specifies CASSQDPGTGLLGYGYTF.

In DNA form, the CDR3 reads TGTGCCAGCAGTACAGGGGCGTCCGCCTATGGCTACACCTTC. This translates into CASSTGASAYGYTF. V and J are TRBV2 and TRBJ1-2; 7 bases map to TRBD1. CDR1 is SNHLY, CDR2 FYNNEI, per germline. With 5 bases clipped from V and 4 bases from J, the junction kept 7 bases outside the gene matches. The length of the CDR3 is 14 residues.

The chain links TRBV27 to TRBJ1-2, with D unresolved. The CDR3 sequence is 15 residues long. V shed 4 bases and J shed 4 bases, with 16 bases lying between them. Germline V gene data show CDR1 as MNHEY and CDR2 as SMNVEV (reference sequence). The chain's CDR3 is CASSSGERLGYGYTF. The DNA of the CDR3 is TGTGCCAGCAGTTCTGGGGAGCGGCTCGGCTATGGCTACACCTTC.

The chain recombines TRBV25-1 with TRBJ2-3, with D maybe TRBD1 (5 bases). The germline V gene encodes CDR1 MGHDK and CDR2 SYGVNS. V was pared by 9 bases and J by 6 bases, with 10 bases between. CDR3 size: 11 residues. CDR3 bases: TGTGCCAGTCGCAGGGTTGATACGCAGTATTTT. Protein: CASRRVDTQYF.